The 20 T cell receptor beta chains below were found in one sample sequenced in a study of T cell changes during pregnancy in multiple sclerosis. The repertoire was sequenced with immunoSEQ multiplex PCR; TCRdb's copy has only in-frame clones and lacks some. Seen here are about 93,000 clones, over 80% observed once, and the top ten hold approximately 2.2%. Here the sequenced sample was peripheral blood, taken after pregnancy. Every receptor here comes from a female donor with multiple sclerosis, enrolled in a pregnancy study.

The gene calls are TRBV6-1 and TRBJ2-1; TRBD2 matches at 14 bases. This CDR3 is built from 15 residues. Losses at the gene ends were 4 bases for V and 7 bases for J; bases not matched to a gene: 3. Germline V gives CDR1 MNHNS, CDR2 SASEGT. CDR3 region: CASSGLAGGRNEQFF. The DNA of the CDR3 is TGTGCCAGCAGTGGACTAGCGGGGGGGCGAAATGAGCAGTTCTTC.

In DNA, the CDR3 is TGCAGCGCCCGTATCGGGGGGTCCTCACCCCTCCACTTT. Protein sequence: CSARIGGSSPLHF. This rearrangement joins TRBV29-1 to TRBJ1-6, with D perhaps TRBD1 (5 bases). V was cut by 7 bases and J by 10 bases, with 17 bases left in between. Looked up from germline, CDR1 is SQVTM and CDR2 is ANQGSEA. This CDR3 contains 13 residues.

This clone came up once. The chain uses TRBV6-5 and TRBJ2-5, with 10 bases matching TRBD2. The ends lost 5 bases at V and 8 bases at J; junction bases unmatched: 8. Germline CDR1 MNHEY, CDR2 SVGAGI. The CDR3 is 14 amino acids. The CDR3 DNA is TGTGCCAGCAGTCATACTAGCGGGAAAGGTACCCAGTACTTC. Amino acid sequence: CASSHTSGKGTQYF.

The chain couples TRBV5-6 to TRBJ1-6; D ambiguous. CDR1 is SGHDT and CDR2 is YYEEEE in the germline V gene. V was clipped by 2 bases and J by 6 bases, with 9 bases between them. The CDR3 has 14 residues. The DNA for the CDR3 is TGTGCCAGCAGCTTTGTTCAGGTTAATTCACCCCTCCACTTT. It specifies CASSFVQVNSPLHF.

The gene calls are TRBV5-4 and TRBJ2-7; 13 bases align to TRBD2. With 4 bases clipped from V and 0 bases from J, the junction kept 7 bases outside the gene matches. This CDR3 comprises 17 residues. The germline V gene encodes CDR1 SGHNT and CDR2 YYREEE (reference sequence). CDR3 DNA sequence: TGTGCCAGCAGCCTCGGGACTAGCGGGGCTAGCTCCTACGAGCAGTACTTC. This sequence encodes CASSLGTSGASSYEQYF. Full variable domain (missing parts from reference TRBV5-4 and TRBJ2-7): ETGVTQSPTHLIKTRGQQVTLRCSSQSGHNTVSWYQQALGQGPQFIFQYYREEENGRGNFPPRFSGLQFPNYSSELNVNALELDDSALYLCASSLGTSGASSYEQYFGPGTRLTVT.

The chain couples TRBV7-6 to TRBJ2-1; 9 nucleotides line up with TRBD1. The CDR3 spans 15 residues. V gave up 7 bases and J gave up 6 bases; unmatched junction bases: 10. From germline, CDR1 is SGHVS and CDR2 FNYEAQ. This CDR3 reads CASTKGGQGGNEQFF. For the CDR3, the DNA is TGTGCCAGCACCAAGGGGGGACAGGGAGGCAATGAGCAGTTCTTC.

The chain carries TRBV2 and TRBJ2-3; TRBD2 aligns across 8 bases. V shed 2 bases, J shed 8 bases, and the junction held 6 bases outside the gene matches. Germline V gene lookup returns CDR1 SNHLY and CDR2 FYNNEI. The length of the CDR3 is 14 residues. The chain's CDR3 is CASSENGGAGTQYF. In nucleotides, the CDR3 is TGTGCCAGCAGTGAAAACGGGGGGGCCGGTACGCAGTATTTT.

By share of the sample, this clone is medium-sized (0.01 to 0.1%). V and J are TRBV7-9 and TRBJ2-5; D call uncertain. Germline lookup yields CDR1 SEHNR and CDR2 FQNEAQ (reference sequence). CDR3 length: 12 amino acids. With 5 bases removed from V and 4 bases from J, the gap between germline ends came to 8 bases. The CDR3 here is CASSPGRETQYF. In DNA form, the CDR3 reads TGTGCCAGCAGCCCCGGTAGAGAGACCCAGTACTTC.

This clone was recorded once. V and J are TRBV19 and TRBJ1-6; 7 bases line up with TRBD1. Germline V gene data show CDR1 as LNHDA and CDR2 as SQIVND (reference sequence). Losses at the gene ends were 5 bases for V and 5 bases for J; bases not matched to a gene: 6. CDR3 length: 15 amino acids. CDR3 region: CASSLRGAHNSPLHF. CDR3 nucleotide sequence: TGTGCCAGTAGTCTCAGGGGGGCCCATAATTCACCCCTCCACTTT.

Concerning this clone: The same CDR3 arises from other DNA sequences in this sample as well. CDR3 nucleotides: TGCGCCAGCAGCGCTACGGGACAGGACTATGGCTACACCTTC. Amino acid sequence: CASSATGQDYGYTF. The chain is built from TRBV4-1 and TRBJ1-2; 8 bases are shared with TRBD1. V lost 5 bases and J lost 3; bases outside the gene matches: 5. Germline CDR1 is MGHRA and CDR2 is YSYEKL. The CDR3 has 14 amino acids.

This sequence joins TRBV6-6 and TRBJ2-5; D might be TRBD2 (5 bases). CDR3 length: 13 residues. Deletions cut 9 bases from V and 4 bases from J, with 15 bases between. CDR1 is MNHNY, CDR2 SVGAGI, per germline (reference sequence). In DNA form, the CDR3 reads TGTGCCAGTACTGATGAAGGAGGAGAGACCCAGTACTTC. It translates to CASTDEGGETQYF.

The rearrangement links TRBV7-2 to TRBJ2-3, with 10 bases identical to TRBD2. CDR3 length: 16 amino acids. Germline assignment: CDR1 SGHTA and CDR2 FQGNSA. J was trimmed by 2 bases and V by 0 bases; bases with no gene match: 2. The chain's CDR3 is CASSLASGGNTDTQYF. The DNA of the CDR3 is TGTGCCAGCAGCTTAGCTAGCGGGGGGAACACAGATACGCAGTATTTT.

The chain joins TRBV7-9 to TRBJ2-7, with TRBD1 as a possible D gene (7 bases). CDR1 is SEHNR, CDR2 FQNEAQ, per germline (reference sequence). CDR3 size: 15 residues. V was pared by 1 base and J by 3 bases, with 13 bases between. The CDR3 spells CASSLEVQGGYEQYF. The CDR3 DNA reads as TGTGCCAGCAGCTTAGAGGTTCAGGGGGGCTACGAGCAGTACTTC.

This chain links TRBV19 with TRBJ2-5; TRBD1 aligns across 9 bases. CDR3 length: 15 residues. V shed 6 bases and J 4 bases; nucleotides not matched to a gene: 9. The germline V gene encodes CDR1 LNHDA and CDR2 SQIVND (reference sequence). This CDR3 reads CASRSARQGGETQYF. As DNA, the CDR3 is TGTGCCAGTAGATCGGCCCGACAGGGGGGAGAGACCCAGTACTTC.

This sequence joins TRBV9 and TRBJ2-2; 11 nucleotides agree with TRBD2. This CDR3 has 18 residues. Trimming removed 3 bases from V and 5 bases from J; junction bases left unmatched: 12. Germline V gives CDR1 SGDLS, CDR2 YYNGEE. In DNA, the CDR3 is TGTGCCAGCAGCGAGACCCTGTCCCTAGCGGGGGGAACCGGGGAGCTGTTTTTT. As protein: CASSETLSLAGGTGELFF.

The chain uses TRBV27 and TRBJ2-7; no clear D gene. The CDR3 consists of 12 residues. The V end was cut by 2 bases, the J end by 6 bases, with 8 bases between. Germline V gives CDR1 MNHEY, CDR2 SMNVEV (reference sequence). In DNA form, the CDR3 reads TGTGCCAGCAGTTTAGCAGGAAGCGAGCAGTACTTC. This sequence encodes CASSLAGSEQYF.

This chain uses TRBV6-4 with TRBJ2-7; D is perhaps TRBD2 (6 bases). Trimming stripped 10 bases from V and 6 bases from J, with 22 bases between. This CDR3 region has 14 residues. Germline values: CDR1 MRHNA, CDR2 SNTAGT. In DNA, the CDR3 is TGTGCCAACTCAACGGTCGGGGGTTGTGCCGAGCAGTACTTC. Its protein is CANSTVGGCAEQYF.

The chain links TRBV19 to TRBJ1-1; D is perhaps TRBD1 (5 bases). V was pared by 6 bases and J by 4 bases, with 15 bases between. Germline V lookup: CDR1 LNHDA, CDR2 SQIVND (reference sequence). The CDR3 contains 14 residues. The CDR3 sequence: CASRGSLGPTEAFF. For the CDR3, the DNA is TGTGCCAGTAGGGGCAGTTTGGGGCCCACTGAAGCTTTCTTT.

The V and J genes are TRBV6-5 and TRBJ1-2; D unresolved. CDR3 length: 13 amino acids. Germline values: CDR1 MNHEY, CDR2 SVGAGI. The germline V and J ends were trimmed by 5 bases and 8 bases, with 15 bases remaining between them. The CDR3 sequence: CASSPPGSGGYTF. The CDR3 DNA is TGTGCCAGCAGTCCCCCGGGGTCGGGGGGCTACACCTTC.

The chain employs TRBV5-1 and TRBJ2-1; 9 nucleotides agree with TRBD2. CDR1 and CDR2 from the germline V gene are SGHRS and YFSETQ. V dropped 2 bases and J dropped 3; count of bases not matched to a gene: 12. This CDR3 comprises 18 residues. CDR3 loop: CASSLILAGSISYNEQFF. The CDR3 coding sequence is TGCGCCAGCAGCTTAATCCTAGCGGGGAGTATAAGCTACAATGAGCAGTTCTTC.